Sequencing of this T cell receptor (beta chain) was carried out in a study of blood T cell repertoires in COVID-19. About the research overall: The study drew acute and convalescent COVID-19 samples from the United States, Italy and Spain. T cells, B-cell-depleted T cells, or PBMCs provided the cDNA or gDNA that served as material.

Germline values: CDR1 KGHSH, CDR2 LQKENI. V lost 5 bases, J lost 2 bases, and 7 bases stayed unmatched. The CDR3 loop spans 15 amino acids. Authors' processing steps: Reference gene primer amplification gave nucleated cell count estimates. Sequencing was performed with immunoSEQ multiplex PCR; in TCRdb, only in-frame clones are kept and a portion is missing. V and J calls and clone size are given by that table; D and trimming were obtained from the DNA. The sample gives a few hundred thousand clones, 80% of which show up once; roughly 7% is in the top ten. This sequence joins TRBV18 and TRBJ2-3; 7 nucleotides agree with TRBD1. Source material: peripheral blood. This TCR was sampled from a woman aged 65 to 85 with acute or convalescent COVID-19. The CDR3 spells CASSLGTASTDTQYF. CDR3 DNA sequence: TGTGCCAGCTCATTAGGGACAGCTTCCACAGATACGCAGTATTTT.